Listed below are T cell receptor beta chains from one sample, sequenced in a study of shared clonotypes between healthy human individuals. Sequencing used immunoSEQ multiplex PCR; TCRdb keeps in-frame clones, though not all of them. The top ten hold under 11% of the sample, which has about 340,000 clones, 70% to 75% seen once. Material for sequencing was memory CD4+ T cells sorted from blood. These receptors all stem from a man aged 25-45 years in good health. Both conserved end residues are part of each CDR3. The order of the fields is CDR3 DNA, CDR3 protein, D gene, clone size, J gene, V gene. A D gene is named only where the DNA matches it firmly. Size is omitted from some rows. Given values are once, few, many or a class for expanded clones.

DNA: TGTGCCAGCAGTTACGGCCTCGGACAGGGAGAAGGGGACCAGTACTTC
CDR3: CASSYGLGQGEGDQYF
D: TRBD1
size: -
J: TRBJ2-5
V: TRBV5-4

DNA: TGTGCCAGCAGTACCGGACTAGCGGGAGTTTCCTACGAGCAGTACTTC
CDR3: CASSTGLAGVSYEQYF
D: TRBD2
size: few
J: TRBJ2-7
V: TRBV28

DNA: TGCGCCAGCAGCTTTTATGGGATGGGACCTCAACCGGACGAGCAGTACTTC
CDR3: CASSFYGMGPQPDEQYF
D: -
size: -
J: TRBJ2-7
V: TRBV5-1

DNA: TGTGCCAGCTCCCGGGTGGGAGAGCAGTACTTC
CDR3: CASSRVGEQYF
D: -
size: once
J: TRBJ2-5
V: TRBV25-1

DNA: TGCGCCAGCAGCTTGCGGTCAGGGCACGGCTACACCTTC
CDR3: CASSLRSGHGYTF
D: -
size: many
J: TRBJ1-2
V: TRBV5-1

DNA: TGTGCCAGCACCTCCACTTTAGGGTTTGGAAACACCATATATTTT
CDR3: CASTSTLGFGNTIYF
D: -
size: -
J: TRBJ1-3
V: TRBV27

DNA: TGTGCCATCAGGATGACAGGGAAGGGTCTCTACGAGCAGTACTTC
CDR3: CAIRMTGKGLYEQYF
D: TRBD1
size: -
J: TRBJ2-7
V: TRBV10-3

DNA: TGTGCCAGTAGTATTGCGGGCCCCTACAATGAGCAGTTCTTC
CDR3: CASSIAGPYNEQFF
D: -
size: -
J: TRBJ2-1
V: TRBV19

DNA: TGCGCCAGCAGTACGTACGTGGGGACGGACTCCTACGAGCAGTACTTC
CDR3: CASSTYVGTDSYEQYF
D: -
size: -
J: TRBJ2-7
V: TRBV5-1

DNA: TGTGCCACCGTCGAGGACCTCCTTAATGAAAAACTGTTTTTT
CDR3: CATVEDLLNEKLFF
D: -
size: -
J: TRBJ1-4
V: TRBV6-6

DNA: TGTGCCAGCAGCTTGGACCAAGAGACCCAGTACTTC
CDR3: CASSLDQETQYF
D: -
size: medium-sized
J: TRBJ2-5
V: TRBV5-4

DNA: TGTGCCACGTCACGACAGGGTAAATCTCTACGGGGCTACACCTTC
CDR3: CATSRQGKSLRGYTF
D: TRBD1
size: once
J: TRBJ1-2
V: TRBV6-5

DNA: TGTGCCAGCGCCCACAACGCGCCGGGACTAGCTACGACCCAGTACTTC
CDR3: CASAHNAPGLATTQYF
D: TRBD2
size: -
J: TRBJ2-5
V: TRBV2

DNA: TGTGCCAGCTCAACCCTCGGGGGGGTTGGTTTCAGTAATGAGCAGTTCTTC
CDR3: CASSTLGGVGFSNEQFF
D: TRBD2
size: -
J: TRBJ2-1
V: TRBV18

DNA: TGTGCCAGCTCACCGGGACAGGGTAGAGACATTCAGTACTTC
CDR3: CASSPGQGRDIQYF
D: TRBD1
size: -
J: TRBJ2-4
V: TRBV18

DNA: TGTGCCAGTAGTATGGGAGGACTAGTCTACGAGCAGTACTTC
CDR3: CASSMGGLVYEQYF
D: TRBD2
size: -
J: TRBJ2-7
V: TRBV19

DNA: TGTGCCACCAGCCCCGGACAGGGGCTAGAAAAACTGTTTTTT
CDR3: CATSPGQGLEKLFF
D: TRBD1
size: once
J: TRBJ1-4
V: TRBV15

DNA: TGCAGGACAGCCCTGAACACTGAAGCTTTCTTT
CDR3: CRTALNTEAFF
D: -
size: -
J: TRBJ1-1
V: TRBV20-1

DNA: TGTGCCAGCAGCTTGCCCAGGGTATGGATACTCTTTGAAGGGACTGAAGCTTTCTTT
CDR3: CASSLPRVWILFEGTEAFF
D: -
size: -
J: TRBJ1-1
V: TRBV5-8

DNA: TGTGCCAGCAGCTTAAACAAGGGCCAAGAGACCCAGTACTTC
CDR3: CASSLNKGQETQYF
D: -
size: few
J: TRBJ2-5
V: TRBV7-2

DNA: TGTGCCAGCAGTCCCGGGGGGAGGGACACCGGGGAGCTGTTTTTT
CDR3: CASSPGGRDTGELFF
D: TRBD2
size: -
J: TRBJ2-2
V: TRBV6-1

DNA: TGTGCCAGCAACTACGGGGGCACAGATACGCAGTATTTT
CDR3: CASNYGGTDTQYF
D: -
size: -
J: TRBJ2-3
V: TRBV7-9

DNA: TGTGCCATCAGCGCCCTCCGGGGAGGGCCTCGGGATACGCAGTATTTT
CDR3: CAISALRGGPRDTQYF
D: TRBD2
size: -
J: TRBJ2-3
V: TRBV10-3

DNA: TGTGCCAGCACAACACATTTAAACACCGGGGAGCTGTTTTTT
CDR3: CASTTHLNTGELFF
D: -
size: -
J: TRBJ2-2
V: TRBV28

DNA: TGTGCCAGCAGCTTAGGAAGTAGGGCCCCTCAGGAGCAGTACTTC
CDR3: CASSLGSRAPQEQYF
D: -
size: -
J: TRBJ2-7
V: TRBV7-2

DNA: TGTGCCACCAGCCTAGGCATACAGCCCCAGCATTTT
CDR3: CATSLGIQPQHF
D: -
size: -
J: TRBJ1-5
V: TRBV15

DNA: TGCAGCGTGAGTCCAGGGTGGGGAATGCTAGCCAAAAACATTCAGTACTTC
CDR3: CSVSPGWGMLAKNIQYF
D: -
size: -
J: TRBJ2-4
V: TRBV29-1

DNA: TGTGCCAGTAACCTTTTTTGGGGTGCCGGGGAGCTGTTTTTT
CDR3: CASNLFWGAGELFF
D: -
size: -
J: TRBJ2-2
V: TRBV19

DNA: TGTGCCAGCAGCTGGGGAGGGGGCGCCAGCGGCGAGCAGTACTTC
CDR3: CASSWGGGASGEQYF
D: -
size: -
J: TRBJ2-7
V: TRBV7-9

DNA: TGTGCCAGCAGCGTAGGGGGGTTATACAATGAGCAGTTCTTC
CDR3: CASSVGGLYNEQFF
D: -
size: -
J: TRBJ2-1
V: TRBV9

DNA: TGTGCCAGCAGCCAGGCCGGGACAGTTGGGGATGAGCAGTTCTTC
CDR3: CASSQAGTVGDEQFF
D: TRBD1
size: -
J: TRBJ2-1
V: TRBV4-2

DNA: TGTGCCAGCAGCGTAGACAGGGGCGCGATGAGTGGCTACACCTTC
CDR3: CASSVDRGAMSGYTF
D: TRBD1
size: -
J: TRBJ1-2
V: TRBV7-9

DNA: TGTGCCAGCAGCTTATACGGGAGCGGAGAGACCCAGTACTTC
CDR3: CASSLYGSGETQYF
D: -
size: -
J: TRBJ2-5
V: TRBV11-2

DNA: TGTGCCAGTAGTAGGGGAAATTTGAGACAGGGGGATGAAGATACGCAGTATTTT
CDR3: CASSRGNLRQGDEDTQYF
D: TRBD1
size: -
J: TRBJ2-3
V: TRBV19